Following are 2 T cell receptor beta chains from one sample sequenced in a study of vaccination and CD4 T cells after COVID-19. Sequenced with the Oncomine TCR Beta short-read assay was DNA taken from cultured CD4+ T cells. TCRdb itself ran the PCR reads through MiXCR, one entry per CDR3 protein. This table holds around 26,000 distinct CDR3 sequences, approximately 41% found once. Time point specified: late sampling 161 to 241 days after vaccination in a few convalescent patients. Treatment meaning: approximately 9-day PBMC culture with coronavirus spike peptide pools or control peptides (ViraFEST assay). No cognate antigen is known for these TCRs. This specimen consisted of CD4+ T cells from blood, cultured in vitro, obtained about 7 months after SARS-CoV-2 vaccination. The receptors stem from a human donor who had recovered from COVID-19.

CDR3 nucleotide sequence: TGTGCCATCAGTGAGTCGGGACTAGGAGGGGGGTACCAAGAGACCCAGTACTTC. This translates into CAISESGLGGGYQETQYF. The V gene is TRBV10-3, the J gene TRBJ2-5; TRBD2 aligns across 8 bases. CDR3 size: 18 residues. The V segment lost 0 bases and the J segment 0 bases; nucleotides outside the gene matches: 9. From germline, CDR1 is ENHRY and CDR2 SYGVKD.

V and J are TRBV20-1 and TRBJ2-5; TRBD2 matches at 8 bases. The germline gives CDR1 DFQATT, CDR2 SNEGSKA (reference sequence). The length of the CDR3 is 15 residues. J gave up 4 bases and V 0 bases, and 7 bases lay outside the gene matches. The CDR3 region has the DNA TGCAGTGCTAGAGACCGGGGAGCGGGAGCAGAGACCCAGTACTTC. Its translation is CSARDRGAGAETQYF.